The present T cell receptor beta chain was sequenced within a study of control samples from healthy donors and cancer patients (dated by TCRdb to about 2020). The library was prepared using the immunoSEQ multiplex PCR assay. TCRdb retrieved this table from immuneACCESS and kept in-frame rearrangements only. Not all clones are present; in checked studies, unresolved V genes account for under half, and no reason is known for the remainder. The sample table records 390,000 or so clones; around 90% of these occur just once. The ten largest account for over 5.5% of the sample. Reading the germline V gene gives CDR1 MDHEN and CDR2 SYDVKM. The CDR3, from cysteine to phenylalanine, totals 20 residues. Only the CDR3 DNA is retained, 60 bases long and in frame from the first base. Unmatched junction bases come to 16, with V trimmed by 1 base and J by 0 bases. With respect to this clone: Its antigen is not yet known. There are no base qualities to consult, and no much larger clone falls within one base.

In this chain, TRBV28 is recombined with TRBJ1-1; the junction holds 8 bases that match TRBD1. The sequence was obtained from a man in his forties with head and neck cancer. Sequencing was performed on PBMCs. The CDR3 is CASSLFFFRTGLTMNTEAFF. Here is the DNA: TGTGCCAGCAGTTTATTCTTTTTTAGGACAGGGCTTACCATGAACACTGAAGCTTTCTTT.